These 7 T cell receptor beta chains were all obtained from the same sample, sequenced in a study of OX40 agonist ivuxolimab in advanced cancers. The method was immunoSEQ multiplex PCR; TCRdb's version includes in-frame clones alone and lacks a portion of them. Seen here are 65,000 to 100,000 clones, approximately 79% observed once, and the top ten hold over 5%. The specimen comprised CD4+ or CD8+ T cells sorted from blood, sampled in a trial of the OX40 agonist ivuxolimab. The receptor source for this set is an adult with an advanced solid tumor such as melanoma, head and neck, liver or kidney cancer.

This rearrangement joins TRBV10-3 to TRBJ2-1; D call uncertain. The V gene lost 2 bases and the J gene lost 8 bases, with 10 bases spanning the gap. CDR3 length equals 13 residues. Germline assignment: CDR1 ENHRY and CDR2 SYGVKD. This chain's CDR3 is CAISEARGDEQFF. The CDR3 DNA is TGTGCCATCAGTGAGGCCAGAGGCGATGAGCAGTTCTTC.

This clone appeared once. The CDR3 reads CASSLTRINYGYTF. The CDR3 nucleotides are TGTGCCAGCAGCTTGACGAGAATAAACTATGGCTACACCTTC. The genes are TRBV7-9 and TRBJ1-2; D unclear. The CDR3 is 14 residues long. Trimming stripped 3 bases from V and 2 bases from J, with 10 bases between. Germline CDR1 reads SEHNR; CDR2 reads FQNEAQ (reference sequence).

V gene TRBV11-2 combines with J gene TRBJ2-1; 10 bases line up with TRBD2. The germline V gene has CDR1 SGHAT and CDR2 FQNNGV. Trimming took 3 bases from V and 7 from J; bases not matched to a gene: 9. This CDR3 region has 16 residues. The CDR3 protein is CASSLQAGGPANEQFF. The CDR3, as DNA: TGTGCCAGCAGCTTGCAAGCGGGAGGGCCGGCGAATGAGCAGTTCTTC.

The rearrangement uses TRBV9 and TRBJ1-2; D may be TRBD1 (5 bases). The germline V gene has CDR1 SGDLS and CDR2 YYNGEE. The CDR3 length is 15 residues. V was clipped by 4 bases and J by 8 bases, with 21 bases between them. CDR3 nucleotide sequence: TGTGCCAGCAGCCCTTACGATCCAGGGTTGGGAGGCTACACCTTC. Protein product: CASSPYDPGLGGYTF.

The chain couples TRBV6-5 to TRBJ1-5, with no clear D. The CDR3 runs to 14 residues. The V end lost 0 bases, the J end lost 7 bases, and 10 bases lay between the germline ends. CDR1 is MNHEY, CDR2 SVGAGI, per germline. CDR3 sequence: CASSYSTSGQPQHF. The CDR3 nucleotides are TGTGCCAGCAGTTACTCGACGTCAGGCCAGCCCCAGCATTTT.

The DNA for the CDR3 is TGTGCCAGCAGGCTCATGGGACGGAACACAGATACGCAGTATTTT. It codes for CASRLMGRNTDTQYF. This chain joins TRBV6-5 and TRBJ2-3, with D possibly being TRBD1 or TRBD2 (5 bases each). Germline loops: CDR1 MNHEY, CDR2 SVGAGI. The CDR3 contains 15 residues. The V end lost 6 bases, the J end lost 2 bases, and 15 bases lay between the germline ends.

This clone was seen only a few times. V is TRBV6-6 and J is TRBJ1-5; D might be TRBD1 (5 bases). The CDR3 runs to 15 residues. V was pared by 5 bases and J by 0 bases, with 11 bases between. Germline CDR1 MNHNY, CDR2 SVGAGI (reference sequence). Here the CDR3 reads CASSDTGYSNQPQHF. The CDR3 bases are TGTGCCAGCAGTGATACAGGTTATAGCAATCAGCCCCAGCATTTT.